The clone carrying this T cell receptor beta chain showed up just a few times. This CDR3 spans 11 amino acids. Between the trimmed V and J ends, which lost 5 bases and 9 bases, there was a span of 8 bases. The data stem from a study of blood T cell repertoires in COVID-19. TCRdb keeps only in-frame clones here, not all; method: immunoSEQ multiplex PCR. This sample has hundreds of thousands of clones, with around 83% found just once. Enrolled through a virtual design, the participants were between 18 and 89 years of age and came from 24 US areas. Sample: PBMCs or T cells enriched from blood (not recorded which). The genes are TRBV12-3 or TRBV12-4 and TRBJ2-1; D not resolved. The receptor was isolated from a woman between 35 and 50 years old who had recovered from COVID-19. CDR3 sequence reads: CASSRESEQFF. The CDR3 DNA is TGTGCCAGCAGTAGAGAGAGTGAGCAGTTCTTC.